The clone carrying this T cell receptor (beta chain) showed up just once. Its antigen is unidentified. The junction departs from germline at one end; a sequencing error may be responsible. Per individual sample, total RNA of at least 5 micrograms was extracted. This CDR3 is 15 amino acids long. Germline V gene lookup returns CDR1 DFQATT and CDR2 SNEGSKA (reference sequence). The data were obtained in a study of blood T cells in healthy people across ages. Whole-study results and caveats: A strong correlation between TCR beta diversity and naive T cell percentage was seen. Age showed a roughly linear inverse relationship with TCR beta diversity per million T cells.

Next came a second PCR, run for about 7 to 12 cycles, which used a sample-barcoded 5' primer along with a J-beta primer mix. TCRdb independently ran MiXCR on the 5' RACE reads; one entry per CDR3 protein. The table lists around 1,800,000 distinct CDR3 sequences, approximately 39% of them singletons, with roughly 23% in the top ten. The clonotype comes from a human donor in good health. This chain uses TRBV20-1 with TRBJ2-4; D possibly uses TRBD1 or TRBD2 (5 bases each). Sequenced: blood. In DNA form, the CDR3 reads TGCAGTGCTAGAGATCCACGGGGCCCAAAAAACATTCAGGACTTC. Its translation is CSARDPRGPKNIQDF.